This section outlines one TCR beta chain sequence together with its context. Its target is not known. Because the CDR3 is missing its conserved closing phenylalanine or tryptophan, this is likely a read error. Because the CDR3's place on the DNA is in doubt, the DNA is left out and the CDR3 is given as listed by TCRdb. The sample belongs to a study of STAT3 mutations in large granular lymphocyte leukemia. Study overall: Roughly half of the longitudinally sequenced T-LGLL patients carried detectable canonical activating STAT3 mutations. Immunosuppressive therapy was given to more than half of T-LGLL patients.

Broader study findings: Every T-cell large granular lymphocyte leukemia patient had at least one immunodominant TCR beta clonotype. In some patients, a small highly pathogenic clone possibly went undetected. All newly emerging clones after therapy were STAT3 wild type.

Using immunoSEQ multiplex PCR, the repertoire was profiled, and TCRdb retains in-frame clones only, with some absent. With fewer than 3,000 clones in the sample, the ten largest clones hold approximately 80%. From its first to its last residue, the CDR3 has 11 amino acids. Germline loops: CDR1 SNHLY, CDR2 FYNNEI. The receptor was isolated from a human donor with T large granular lymphocyte leukemia. The donor label of this sample is uncertain. Some clones in this sample may be carry-over from other donors' samples. The sample comprised PBMCs. The chain is built from TRBV2 and TRBJ1-5; the tabulated D call, TRBD1, remains unverified against the DNA. The CDR3 sequence: CASSDGQGSQP.